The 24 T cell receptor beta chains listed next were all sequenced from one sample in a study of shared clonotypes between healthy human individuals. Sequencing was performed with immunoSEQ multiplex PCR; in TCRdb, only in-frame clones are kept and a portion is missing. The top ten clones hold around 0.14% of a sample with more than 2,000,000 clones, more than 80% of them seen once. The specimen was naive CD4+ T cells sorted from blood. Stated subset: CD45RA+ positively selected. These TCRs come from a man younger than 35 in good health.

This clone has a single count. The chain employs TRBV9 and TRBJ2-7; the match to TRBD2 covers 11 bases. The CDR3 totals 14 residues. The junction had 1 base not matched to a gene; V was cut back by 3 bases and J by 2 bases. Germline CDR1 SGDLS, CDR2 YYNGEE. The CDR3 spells CASSGGLAAYEQYF. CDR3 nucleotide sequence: TGTGCCAGCAGCGGGGGACTAGCGGCCTACGAGCAGTACTTC.

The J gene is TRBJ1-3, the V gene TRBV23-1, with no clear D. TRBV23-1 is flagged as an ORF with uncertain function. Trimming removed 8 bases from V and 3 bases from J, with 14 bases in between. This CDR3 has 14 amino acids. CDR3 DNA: TGCGCCAGCCTACTCCGCGGAAGTGGAAACACCATATATTTT. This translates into CASLLRGSGNTIYF.

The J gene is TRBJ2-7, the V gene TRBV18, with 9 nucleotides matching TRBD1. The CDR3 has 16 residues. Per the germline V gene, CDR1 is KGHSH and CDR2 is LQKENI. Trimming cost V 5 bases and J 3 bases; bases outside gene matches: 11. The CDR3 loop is CASSTGQGQGSYEQYF. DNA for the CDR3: TGTGCCAGCTCAACGGGACAGGGCCAGGGAAGCTACGAGCAGTACTTC.

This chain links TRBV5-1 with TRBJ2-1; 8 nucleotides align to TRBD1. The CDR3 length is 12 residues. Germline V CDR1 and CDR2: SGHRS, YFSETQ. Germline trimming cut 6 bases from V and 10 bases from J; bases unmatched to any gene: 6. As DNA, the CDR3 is TGCGCCAGCACAGGGGGCTTAGGAGAGCAGTTCTTC. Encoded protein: CASTGGLGEQFF.

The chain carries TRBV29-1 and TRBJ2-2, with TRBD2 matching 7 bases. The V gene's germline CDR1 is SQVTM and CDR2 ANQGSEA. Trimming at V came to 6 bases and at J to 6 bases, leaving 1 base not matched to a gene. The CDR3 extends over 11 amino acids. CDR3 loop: CSVTSAGELFF. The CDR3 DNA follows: TGCAGCGTAACTAGCGCCGGGGAGCTGTTTTTT.

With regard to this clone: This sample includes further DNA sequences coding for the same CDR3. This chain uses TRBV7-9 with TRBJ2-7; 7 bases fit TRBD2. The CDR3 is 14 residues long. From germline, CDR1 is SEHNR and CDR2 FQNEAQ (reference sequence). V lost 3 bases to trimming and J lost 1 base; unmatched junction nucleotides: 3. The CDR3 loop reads CASSFGGSSYEQYF. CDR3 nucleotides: TGTGCCAGCAGCTTTGGCGGGAGTTCCTACGAGCAGTACTTC.

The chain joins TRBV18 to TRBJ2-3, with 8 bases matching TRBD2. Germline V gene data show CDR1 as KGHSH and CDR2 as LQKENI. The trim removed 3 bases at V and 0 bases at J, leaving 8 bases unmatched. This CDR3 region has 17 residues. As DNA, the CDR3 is TGTGCCAGCTCACCGGGCGGGAGGTCTCCTAGCACAGATACGCAGTATTTT. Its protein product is CASSPGGRSPSTDTQYF.

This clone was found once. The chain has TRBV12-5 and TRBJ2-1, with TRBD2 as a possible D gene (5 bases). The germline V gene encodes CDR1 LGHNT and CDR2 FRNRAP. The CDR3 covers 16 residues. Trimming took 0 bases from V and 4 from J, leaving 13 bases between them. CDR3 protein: CASGLVVIQRYNEQFF. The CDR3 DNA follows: TGTGCTAGTGGTTTGGTAGTAATCCAGCGGTACAATGAGCAGTTCTTC.

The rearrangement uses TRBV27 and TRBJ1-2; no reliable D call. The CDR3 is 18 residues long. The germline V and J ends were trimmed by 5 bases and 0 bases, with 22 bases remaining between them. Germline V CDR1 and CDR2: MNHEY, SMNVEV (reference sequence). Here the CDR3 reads CASSPTSQGRGANYGYTF. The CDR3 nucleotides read TGTGCCAGCAGTCCGACATCCCAAGGACGGGGAGCTAACTATGGCTACACCTTC.

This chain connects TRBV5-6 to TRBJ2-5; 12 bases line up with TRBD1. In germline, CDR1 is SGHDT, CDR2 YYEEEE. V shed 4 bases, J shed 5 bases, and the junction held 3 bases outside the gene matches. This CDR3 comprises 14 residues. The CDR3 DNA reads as TGTGCCAGCAGCGGGACAGGGGGCGAGGAGACCCAGTACTTC. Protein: CASSGTGGEETQYF.

The CDR3 sequence is CASSLTRSGGRKSDTQYF. CDR3 in DNA: TGTGCCAGTTCTTTAACCCGAAGTGGAGGACGGAAATCGGATACGCAGTATTTT. The chain recombines TRBV19 with TRBJ2-3, with D possibly TRBD2 on 5 matching bases. The V end lost 8 bases, the J end lost 6 bases, and 30 bases lay between the germline ends. The CDR3 is 18 residues long. CDR1 is LNHDA and CDR2 is SQIVND in the germline V gene (reference sequence).

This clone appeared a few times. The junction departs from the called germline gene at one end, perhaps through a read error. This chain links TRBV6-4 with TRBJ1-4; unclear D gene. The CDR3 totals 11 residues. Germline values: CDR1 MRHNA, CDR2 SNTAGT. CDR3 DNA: TGTGCCAGCAGTGACTTGGCCAAGGCGGATTTC. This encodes CASSDLAKADF.

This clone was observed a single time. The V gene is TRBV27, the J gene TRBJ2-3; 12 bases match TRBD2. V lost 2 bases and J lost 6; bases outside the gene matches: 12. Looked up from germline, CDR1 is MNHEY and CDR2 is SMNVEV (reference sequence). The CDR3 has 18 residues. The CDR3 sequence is CASSLITASGGARDTQYF. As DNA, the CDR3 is TGTGCCAGCAGTTTAATTACGGCTAGCGGGGGGGCAAGGGATACGCAGTATTTT.

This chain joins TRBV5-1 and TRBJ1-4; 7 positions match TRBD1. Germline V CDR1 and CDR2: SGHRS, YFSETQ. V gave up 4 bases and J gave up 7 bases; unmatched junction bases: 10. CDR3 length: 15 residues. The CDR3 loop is CASSHSDREGEKLFF. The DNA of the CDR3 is TGCGCCAGCAGCCACAGCGACAGGGAGGGTGAAAAACTGTTTTTT. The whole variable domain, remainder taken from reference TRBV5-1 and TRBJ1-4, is KAGVTQTPRYLIKTRGQQVTLSCSPISGHRSVSWYQQTPGQGLQFLFEYFSETQRNKGNFPGRFSGRQFSNSRSEMNVSTLELGDSALYLCASSHSDREGEKLFFGSGTQLSVL.

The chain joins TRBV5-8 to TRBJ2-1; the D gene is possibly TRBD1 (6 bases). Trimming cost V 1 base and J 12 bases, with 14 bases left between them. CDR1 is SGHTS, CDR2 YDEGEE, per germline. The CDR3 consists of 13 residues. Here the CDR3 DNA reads TGTGCCAGCAGCTTGACCGAACAGGGACGGCAGTTCTTC. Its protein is CASSLTEQGRQFF.

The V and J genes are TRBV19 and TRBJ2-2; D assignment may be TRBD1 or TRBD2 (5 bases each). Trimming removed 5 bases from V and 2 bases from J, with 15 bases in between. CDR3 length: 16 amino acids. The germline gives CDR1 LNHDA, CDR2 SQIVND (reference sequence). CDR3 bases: TGTGCCAGTAGTGTCCCCCTGGGACGCAACACCGGGGAGCTGTTTTTT. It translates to CASSVPLGRNTGELFF.

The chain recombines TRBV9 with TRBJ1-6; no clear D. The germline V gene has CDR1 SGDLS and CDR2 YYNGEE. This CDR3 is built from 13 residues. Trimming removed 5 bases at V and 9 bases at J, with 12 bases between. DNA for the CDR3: TGTGCCAGCAGTCGTGAGAGCGGTTCACCCCTCCACTTT. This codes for CASSRESGSPLHF.

CDR3: CASSLWTSGSNEQFF. The CDR3 nucleotides read TGTGCCAGCAGCTTGTGGACTAGCGGGAGCAATGAGCAGTTCTTC. This chain uses TRBV7-9 with TRBJ2-1; the match to TRBD2 covers 13 bases. CDR3 size: 15 residues. Germline-derived CDR1 and CDR2 are SEHNR and FQNEAQ (reference sequence). J gave up 6 bases and V 3 bases, and 2 bases lay outside the gene matches.

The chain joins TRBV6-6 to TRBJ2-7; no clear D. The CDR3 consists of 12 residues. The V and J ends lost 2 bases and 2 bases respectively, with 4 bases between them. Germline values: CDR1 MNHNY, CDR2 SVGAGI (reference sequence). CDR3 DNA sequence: TGTGCCAGCAGTTACGACGCCTACGAGCAGTACTTC. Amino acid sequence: CASSYDAYEQYF.

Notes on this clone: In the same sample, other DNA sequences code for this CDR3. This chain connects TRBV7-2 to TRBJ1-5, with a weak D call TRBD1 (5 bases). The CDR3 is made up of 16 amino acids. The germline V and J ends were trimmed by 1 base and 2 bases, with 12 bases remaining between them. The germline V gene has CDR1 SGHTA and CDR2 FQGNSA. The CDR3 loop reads CASSLVGGPGNQPQHF. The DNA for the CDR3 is TGTGCCAGCAGCTTAGTCGGGGGTCCGGGCAATCAGCCCCAGCATTTT. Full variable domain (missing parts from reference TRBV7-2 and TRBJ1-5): GAGVSQSPSNKVTEKGKDVELRCDPISGHTALYWYRQSLGQGLEFLIYFQGNSAPDKSGLPSDRFSAERTGGSVSTLTIQRTQQEDSAVYLCASSLVGGPGNQPQHFGDGTRLSIL.

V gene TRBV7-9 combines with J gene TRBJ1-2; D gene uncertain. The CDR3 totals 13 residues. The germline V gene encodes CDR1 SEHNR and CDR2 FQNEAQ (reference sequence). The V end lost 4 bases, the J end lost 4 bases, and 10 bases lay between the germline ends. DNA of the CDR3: TGTGCCAGCAGCTCCTCACTGGGCTATGGCTACACCTTC. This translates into CASSSSLGYGYTF.

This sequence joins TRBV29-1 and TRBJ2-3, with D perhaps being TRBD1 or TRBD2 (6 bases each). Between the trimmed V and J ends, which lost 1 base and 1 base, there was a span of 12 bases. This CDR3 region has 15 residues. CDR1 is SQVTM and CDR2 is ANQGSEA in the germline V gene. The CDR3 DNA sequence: TGCAGCGTTGAAGGACCGGGGGCCGGCACAGATACGCAGTATTTT. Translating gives CSVEGPGAGTDTQYF.

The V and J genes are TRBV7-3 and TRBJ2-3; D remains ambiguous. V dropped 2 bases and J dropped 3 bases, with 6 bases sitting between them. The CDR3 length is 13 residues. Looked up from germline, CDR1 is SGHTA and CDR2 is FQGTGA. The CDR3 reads CASSLSVTDTQYF. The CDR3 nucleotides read TGTGCCAGCAGCTTATCGGTGACAGATACGCAGTATTTT.

The DNA for the CDR3 is TGTGCCAGCAGTTACAGGATGGGGTCTGAAGCTTTCTTT. Residues: CASSYRMGSEAFF. The chain couples TRBV27 to TRBJ1-1; tentative D call: TRBD1 (5 bases). Trimming cost V 4 bases and J 6 bases, with 12 bases left between them. CDR1 is MNHEY, CDR2 SMNVEV, per germline (reference sequence). This CDR3 has 13 amino acids.